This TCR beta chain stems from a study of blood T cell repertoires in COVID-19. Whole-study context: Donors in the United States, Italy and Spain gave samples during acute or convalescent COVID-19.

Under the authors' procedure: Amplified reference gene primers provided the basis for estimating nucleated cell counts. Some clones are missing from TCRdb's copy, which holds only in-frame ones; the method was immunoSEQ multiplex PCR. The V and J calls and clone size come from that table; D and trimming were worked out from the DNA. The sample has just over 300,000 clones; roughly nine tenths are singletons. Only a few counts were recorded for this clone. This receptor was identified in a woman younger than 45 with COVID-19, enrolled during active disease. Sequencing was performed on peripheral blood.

The CDR3 sequence is CASSSRGRVDEQYF. The DNA of the CDR3 is TGTGCCAGCAGCTCCAGGGGGCGTGTGGACGAGCAGTACTTC. The chain is built from TRBV6-2 or TRBV6-3 and TRBJ2-7; 8 positions agree with TRBD1. Germline assignment: CDR1 MNHEY and CDR2 SVGEGT. This CDR3 spans 14 amino acids. The J segment lost 5 bases and the V segment lost 6 bases, leaving 9 bases of the junction unmatched.